This entry describes one T cell receptor beta chain. The antigen is undetermined. This entry is derived from a study of early T cells in non-severe SARS-CoV-2 infection. Tagging with unique molecular identifiers was applied to individual cDNA molecules. TCRdb reprocessed the 5' RACE reads with MiXCR, giving one entry per CDR3 protein. The sample carries tens of thousands of distinct CDR3 sequences, 9% to 15% recorded once. Germline CDR1 and CDR2: SGHVS and FNYEAQ. The CDR3 has 16 residues. Trimming stripped 1 base from V and 2 bases from J, with 14 bases between. General observations from the study: The matching step, a VDJdb search, favored anti-spike CD8 responses and missed private and CD4 specificities.

The chain employs TRBV7-6 and TRBJ2-5; maybe TRBD1 (5 bases). The sequencing sample was made of whole blood. This TCR was sampled from an adult who was a healthcare worker with PCR-confirmed SARS-CoV-2 infection or an uninfected control (not recorded which). The CDR3 DNA follows: TGTGCCAGCAGCTTAGGGACCAGGGTCGAGCAAGAGACCCAGTACTTC. It is translated as CASSLGTRVEQETQYF.